Listed below are T cell receptor beta chains from one sample, sequenced in a study of molecular identifiers for immune sequencing clone quantification. TCRdb reanalysed the PCR reads using MiXCR and keeps one entry per CDR3 protein. The sample holds nearly 55,000 distinct CDR3 sequences; roughly 36% are singletons and the top ten take roughly 3.8%. Sequencing used naive CD8+ T cells from blood, with Jurkat cell RNA spiked in. The origin of the receptors is a human donor in good health. Some libraries in this study had Jurkat cell RNA spiked in. The CDR3 runs from the conserved cysteine through the conserved F or W. D genes are given only for firm matches. Some rows mark clone size as missing; the rest say once, few, many or name a class of expanded clone.

TRBV4-2	few	TRBD2	TRBJ2-3	16	CASSHSPGLETDTQYF	TGTGCCAGCAGCCATTCCCCGGGACTAGAGACAGATACGCAGTATTTT
TRBV4-2	many	.	TRBJ2-6	19	CASSHLARSTDSGANVLTF	TGTGCCAGCAGCCACCTAGCGAGGTCAACAGACTCTGGGGCCAACGTCCTGACTTTC
TRBV4-2	.	.	TRBJ1-5	14	CASSQAPLGGPQHF	TGTGCCAGCAGCCAGGCCCCACTGGGGGGGCCCCAGCATTTT
TRBV20-1	few	.	TRBJ2-7	15	CSAIAPGRWGYEQYF	TGCAGTGCTATAGCCCCCGGACGATGGGGCTACGAGCAGTACTTC
TRBV11-2	.	.	TRBJ2-5	15	CASSLGPRHQETQYF	TGTGCCAGCAGCTTAGGACCCCGACACCAAGAGACCCAGTACTTC
TRBV2	few	.	TRBJ2-7	14	CASSGAGPHYEQYF	TGTGCCAGCAGTGGTGCTGGGCCCCACTACGAGCAGTACTTC
TRBV7-8	.	.	TRBJ2-1	15	CASSLGAQAALEQFF	TGTGCCAGCAGCTTAGGAGCTCAAGCGGCCCTTGAGCAGTTCTTC
TRBV28	medium-sized	.	TRBJ2-7	14	CASSFPGSSYEQYF	TGTGCCAGCAGTTTCCCGGGAAGTTCCTACGAGCAGTACTTC
TRBV7-9	many	TRBD1	TRBJ2-7	16	CASSLAPGQGFYEQYF	TGTGCCAGCAGCTTAGCCCCGGGACAGGGGTTCTACGAGCAGTACTTC
TRBV7-2	.	.	TRBJ1-5	16	CASSVGDKYSNQPQQF	TGTGCCAGCTCAGTTGGGGACAAGTATAGCAATCAGCCCCAGCAATTT
TRBV28	.	.	TRBJ2-5	14	CASSLFGLPETQYF	TGTGCCAGCAGTTTATTCGGACTTCCAGAGACCCAGTACTTC
TRBV9	few	.	TRBJ1-5	13	CASGGQLNQPQHF	TGTGCCAGCGGGGGACAACTTAATCAGCCCCAGCATTTT
TRBV9	many	TRBD2	TRBJ2-3	17	CASSVGLAGLATDTQYF	TGTGCCAGCAGCGTAGGACTAGCGGGCCTTGCCACAGATACGCAGTATTTT
TRBV7-6	.	.	TRBJ1-4	13	CASSQGPGENLFF	TGTGCCAGCAGCCAAGGACCGGGTGAAAACCTGTTTTTT
TRBV19	.	.	TRBJ1-2	13	CASSIGGGDGYTF	TGTGCCAGTAGTATAGGGGGAGGAGATGGCTACACCTTC
TRBV13	.	.	TRBJ2-5	18	CASSLGSGLAGIQETQYF	TGTGCCAGCAGCTTAGGCAGCGGACTGGCGGGAATCCAAGAGACCCAGTACTTC